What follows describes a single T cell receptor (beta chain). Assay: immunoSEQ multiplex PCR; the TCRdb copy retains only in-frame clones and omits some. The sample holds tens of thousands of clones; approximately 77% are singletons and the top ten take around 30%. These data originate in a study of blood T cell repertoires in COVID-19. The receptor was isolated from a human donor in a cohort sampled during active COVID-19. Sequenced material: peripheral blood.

The CDR3 nucleotides read TGTGCCAGCAGCATAGGGACAGGCCGGAACACTGAAGCTTTCTTT. Protein product: CASSIGTGRNTEAFF. The chain recombines TRBV7-8 with TRBJ1-1; TRBD1 matches 8 bases. V lost 5 bases, J lost 1 base, and 6 bases stayed unmatched. The CDR3 spans 15 residues. CDR1 is SGHVS, CDR2 FQNEAQ, per germline.